These 5 T cell receptor beta chains share one sample of origin, sequenced in a study of T-cell memory formation after mild COVID-19 (dated by TCRdb to the early 2020s). Library preparation employed 5' RACE. Sequenced using an Illumina NovaSeq 6000. The raw public reads went through TCRdb reprocessing: fastp at Q25, MiXCR clone calling, in-frame beta chains kept. Rows merge per CDR3 protein into single entries with the most common DNA and genes. In this sample the table shows fewer than 700,000 distinct CDR3 sequences, less than 25% of which occur a single time. Around 9.2% of the sample lies in the top ten. Sequencing was done on a sample of PBMCs or a T cell subset sorted from them (not recorded which). The receptors were gathered from an adult woman who had mild COVID-19 (a few samples of this study predate the infection). The sample titles of this study are shuffled in the database, so cell type and time point are left out; the donor was told from shared clones.

This clonotype has just a few counts. The CDR3: CASSGGTKQPQHF. The CDR3 DNA is TGTGCCAGCAGCGGCGGGACCAAACAGCCCCAGCATTTT. V is TRBV12-3 or TRBV12-4 and J is TRBJ1-5, with D perhaps TRBD1 (5 bases). Trimming cost V 6 bases and J 7 bases, with 13 bases left between them. CDR3 length: 13 amino acids.

The sample holds a few counts of this clonotype. J is TRBJ2-3 and V is TRBV6-2 or TRBV6-3; 8 bases are a match to TRBD2. With 2 bases clipped from V and 7 bases from J, the junction kept 11 bases outside the gene matches. Germline CDR1 and CDR2: MNHEY and SVGEGT. The CDR3 is made up of 16 amino acids. The CDR3 spells CASSYGGSGSVNTQYF. The CDR3 nucleotides are TGTGCCAGCAGTTACGGGGGCAGCGGGAGCGTGAATACGCAGTATTTT.

V is TRBV18 and J is TRBJ1-1, with 9 bases matching TRBD1. With V trimmed by 4 bases and J by 6 bases, 6 bases remained unmatched. The germline V gene encodes CDR1 KGHSH and CDR2 LQKENI. The CDR3 consists of 14 residues. The CDR3 bases are TGTGCCAGCTCACTCGGACAGGGGAATGCTGAAGCTTTCTTT. Translated, it gives CASSLGQGNAEAFF.

This clonotype has just a few counts. This sequence joins TRBV24-1 and TRBJ2-7; D not resolved. CDR1 and CDR2 (germline): KGHDR, SFDVKD. This CDR3 contains 14 residues. Trimming removed 5 bases from V and 2 bases from J, with 12 bases in between. In DNA, the CDR3 is TGTGCCACCAGTGGGGGTGGAATCCCCTACGAGCAGTACTTC. Translation: CATSGGGIPYEQYF.

This clonotype was counted between two and nine times. This chain connects TRBV9 to TRBJ2-5; 7 bases align to TRBD1. V lost 3 bases, J lost 5 bases, and 1 base stayed unmatched. CDR3 length equals 12 residues. The V gene's germline CDR1 is SGDLS and CDR2 YYNGEE. CDR3 coding DNA: TGTGCCAGCAGCGCACAGGGGGAGACCCAGTACTTC. This sequence encodes CASSAQGETQYF.